This TCR beta chain comes out of a study of cytomegalovirus exposure and HLA in healthy donors. Amplification used 60 Vbeta primers and 13 Jbeta primers. TCRdb keeps only in-frame clones here, not all; method: immunoSEQ multiplex PCR. The repertoire holds 99,000 or so clones, with around four fifths as singletons. V was clipped by 5 bases and J by 4 bases, with 21 bases between them. The CDR3 has 16 amino acids. From germline, CDR1 is KGHSH and CDR2 LQKENI. In regard to this clone: Its antigen is currently unknown.

General study findings and limits: About 87% or about 30% of the time was how often most TCR beta V segments were productive, according to an earlier analysis. Most sequenced TCRs were rare (though some public TCRs occurred in many donors). Exclusion as indistinguishable affected some V segments, including TRBV6-2 and TRBV6-3.

Sample: PBMCs. The receptor was isolated from a female donor in good health and CMV-seropositive. The chain recombines TRBV18 with TRBJ2-7; TRBD2 might be the D (5 bases). The CDR3 DNA is TGTGCCAGCTCAACCGGGATAGCCTCGGTACAATACGAGCAGTACTTC. This sequence encodes CASSTGIASVQYEQYF.